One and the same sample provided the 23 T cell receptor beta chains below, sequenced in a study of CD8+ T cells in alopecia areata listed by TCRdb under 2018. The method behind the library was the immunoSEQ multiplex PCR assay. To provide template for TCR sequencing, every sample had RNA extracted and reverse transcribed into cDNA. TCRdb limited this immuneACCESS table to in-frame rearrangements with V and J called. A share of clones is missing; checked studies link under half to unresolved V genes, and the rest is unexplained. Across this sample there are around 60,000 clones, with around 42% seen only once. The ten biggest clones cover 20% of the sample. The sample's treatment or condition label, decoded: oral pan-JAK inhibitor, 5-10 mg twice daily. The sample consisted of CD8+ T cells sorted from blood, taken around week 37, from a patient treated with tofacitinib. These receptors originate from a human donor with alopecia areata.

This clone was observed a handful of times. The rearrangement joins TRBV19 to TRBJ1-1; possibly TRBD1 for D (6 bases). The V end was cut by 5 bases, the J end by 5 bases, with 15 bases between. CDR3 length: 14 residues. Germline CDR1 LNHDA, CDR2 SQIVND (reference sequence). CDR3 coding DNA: TGTGCCAGTAGTGAAGGTCGCAGGGGTACTGAAGCTTTCTTT. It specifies CASSEGRRGTEAFF.

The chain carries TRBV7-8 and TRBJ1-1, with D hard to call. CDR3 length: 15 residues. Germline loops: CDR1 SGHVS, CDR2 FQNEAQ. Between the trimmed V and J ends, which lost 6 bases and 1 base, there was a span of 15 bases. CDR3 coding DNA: TGTGCCAGCAGTAAAGAAGCGTATGCGAACACTGAAGCTTTCTTT. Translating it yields CASSKEAYANTEAFF.

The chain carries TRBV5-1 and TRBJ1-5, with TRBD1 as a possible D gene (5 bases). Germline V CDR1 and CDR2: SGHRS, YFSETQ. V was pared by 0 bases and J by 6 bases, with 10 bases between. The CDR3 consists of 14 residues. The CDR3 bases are TGCGCCAGCAGCTTGGGGGGCGGCCCTCAGCCCCAGCATTTT. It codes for CASSLGGGPQPQHF.

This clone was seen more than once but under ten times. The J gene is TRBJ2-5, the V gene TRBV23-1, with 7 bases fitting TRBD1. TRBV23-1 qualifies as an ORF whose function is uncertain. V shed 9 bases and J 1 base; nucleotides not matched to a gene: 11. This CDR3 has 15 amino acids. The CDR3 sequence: CARGRRGQPQETQYF. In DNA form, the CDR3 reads TGCGCCAGGGGGCGAAGGGGACAGCCCCAAGAGACCCAGTACTTC.

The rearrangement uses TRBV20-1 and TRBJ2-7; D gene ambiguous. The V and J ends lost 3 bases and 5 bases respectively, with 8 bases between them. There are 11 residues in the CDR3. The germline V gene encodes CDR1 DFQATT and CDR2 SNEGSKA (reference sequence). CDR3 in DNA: TGCAGTGCTAGGACCGGGCACGAGCAGTACTTC. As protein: CSARTGHEQYF.

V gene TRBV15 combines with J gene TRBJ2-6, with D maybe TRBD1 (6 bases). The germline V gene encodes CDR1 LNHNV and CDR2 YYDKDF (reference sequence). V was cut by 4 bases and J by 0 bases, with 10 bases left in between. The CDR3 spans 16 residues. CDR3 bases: TGTGCCACCAGCATTAACAGGGACTCTGGGGCCAACGTCCTGACTTTC. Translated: CATSINRDSGANVLTF.

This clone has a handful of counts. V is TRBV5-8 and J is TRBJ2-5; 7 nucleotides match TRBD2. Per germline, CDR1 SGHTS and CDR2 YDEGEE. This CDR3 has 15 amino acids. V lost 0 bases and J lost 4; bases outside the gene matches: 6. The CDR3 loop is CASSLERGRGETQYF. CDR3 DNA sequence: TGTGCCAGCAGCTTGGAGCGGGGAAGGGGAGAGACCCAGTACTTC. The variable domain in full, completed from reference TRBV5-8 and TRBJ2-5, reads EAGVTQSPTHLIKTRGQQATLRCSPISGHTSVYWYQQALGLGLQFLLWYDEGEERNRGNFPPRFSGRQFPNYSSELNVNALELEDSALYLCASSLERGRGETQYFGPGTRLLVL.

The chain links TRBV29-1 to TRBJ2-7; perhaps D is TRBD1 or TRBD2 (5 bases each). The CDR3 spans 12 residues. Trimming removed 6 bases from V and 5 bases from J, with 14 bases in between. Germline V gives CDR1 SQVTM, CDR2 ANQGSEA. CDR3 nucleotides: TGCAGCGTCATCTGGGGGTTGGACGAGCAGTACTTC. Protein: CSVIWGLDEQYF.

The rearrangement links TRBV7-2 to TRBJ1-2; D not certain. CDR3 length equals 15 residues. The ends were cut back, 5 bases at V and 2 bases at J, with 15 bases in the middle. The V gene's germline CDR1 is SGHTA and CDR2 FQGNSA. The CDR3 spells CASSPPGRSNYGYTF. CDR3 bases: TGTGCCAGCAGCCCTCCGGGTCGGTCCAACTATGGCTACACCTTC.

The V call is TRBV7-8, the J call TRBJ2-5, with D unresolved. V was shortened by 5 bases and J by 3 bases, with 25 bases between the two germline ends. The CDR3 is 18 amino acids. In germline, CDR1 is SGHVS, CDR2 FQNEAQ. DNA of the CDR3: TGTGCCAGCAGCCCCTTAAAGGATTTTCCGTCTGGAGAAGAGACCCAGTACTTC. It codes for CASSPLKDFPSGEETQYF.

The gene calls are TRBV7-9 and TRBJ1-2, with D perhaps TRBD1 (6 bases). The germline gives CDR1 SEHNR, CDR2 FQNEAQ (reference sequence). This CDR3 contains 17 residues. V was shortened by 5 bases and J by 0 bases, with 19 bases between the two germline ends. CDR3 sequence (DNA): TGTGCCAGCAGCCCCAAACCGGGACGGACAGCTAACTATGGCTACACCTTC. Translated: CASSPKPGRTANYGYTF.

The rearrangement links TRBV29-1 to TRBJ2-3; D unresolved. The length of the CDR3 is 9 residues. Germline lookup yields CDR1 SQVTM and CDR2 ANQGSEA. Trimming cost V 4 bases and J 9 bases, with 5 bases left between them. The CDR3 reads CSVGRTQYF. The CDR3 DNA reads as TGCAGCGTTGGCAGAACGCAGTATTTT.

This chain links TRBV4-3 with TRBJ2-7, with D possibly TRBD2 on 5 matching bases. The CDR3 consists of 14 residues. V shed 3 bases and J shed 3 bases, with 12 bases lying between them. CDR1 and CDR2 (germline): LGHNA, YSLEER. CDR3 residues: CASSHERSDYEQYF. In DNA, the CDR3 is TGCGCCAGCAGCCACGAGCGGAGTGACTACGAGCAGTACTTC.

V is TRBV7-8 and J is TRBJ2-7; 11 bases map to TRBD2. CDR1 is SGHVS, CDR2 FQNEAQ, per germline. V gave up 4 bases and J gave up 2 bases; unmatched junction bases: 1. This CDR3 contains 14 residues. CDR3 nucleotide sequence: TGTGCCAGCAGCTCTAGCGGGAGGACCTACGAGCAGTACTTC. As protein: CASSSSGRTYEQYF. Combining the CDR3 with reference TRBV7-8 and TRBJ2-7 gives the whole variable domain GAGVSQSPRYKVAKRGQDVALRCDPISGHVSLFWYQQALGQGPEFLTYFQNEAQLDKSGLPSDRFFAERPEGSVSTLKIQRTQQEDSAVYLCASSSSGRTYEQYFGPGTRLTVT.

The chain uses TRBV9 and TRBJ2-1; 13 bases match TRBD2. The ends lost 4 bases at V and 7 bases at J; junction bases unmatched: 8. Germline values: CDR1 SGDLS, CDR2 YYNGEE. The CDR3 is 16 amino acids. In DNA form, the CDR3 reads TGTGCCAGCAGCACCACTAGCGGGAGGGCGTGGAATGAGCAGTTCTTC. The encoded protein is CASSTTSGRAWNEQFF.

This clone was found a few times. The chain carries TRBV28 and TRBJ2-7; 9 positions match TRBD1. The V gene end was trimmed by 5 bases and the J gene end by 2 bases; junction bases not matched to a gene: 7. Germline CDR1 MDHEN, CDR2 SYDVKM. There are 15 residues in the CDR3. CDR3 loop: CASSEIGQGTYEQYF. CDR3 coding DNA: TGTGCCAGCAGTGAGATTGGACAGGGGACCTACGAGCAGTACTTC. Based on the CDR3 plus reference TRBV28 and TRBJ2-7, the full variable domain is DVKVTQSSRYLVKRTGEKVFLECVQDMDHENMFWYRQDPGLGLRLIYFSYDVKMKEKGDIPEGYSVSREKKERFSLILESASTNQTSMYLCASSEIGQGTYEQYFGPGTRLTVT.

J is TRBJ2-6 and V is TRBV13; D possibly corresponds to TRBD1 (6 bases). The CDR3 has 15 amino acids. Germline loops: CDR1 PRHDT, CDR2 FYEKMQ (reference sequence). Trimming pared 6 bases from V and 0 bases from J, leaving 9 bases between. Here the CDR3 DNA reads TGTGCCAGCAGTCAACAGGGCTCTGGGGCCAACGTCCTGACTTTC. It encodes CASSQQGSGANVLTF.

The CDR3 region is CASSLLRQGASKNIQYF. The CDR3 DNA is TGTGCCAGCAGCTTGCTCCGACAGGGGGCTTCCAAAAACATTCAGTACTTC. The chain uses TRBV5-6 and TRBJ2-4; 10 bases are shared with TRBD1. The V and J ends lost 1 base and 2 bases, in that order; junction bases with no gene match: 6. Per the germline V gene, CDR1 is SGHDT and CDR2 is YYEEEE. This CDR3 is 17 amino acids long.

CDR3: CASRGPGLESPQHF. The CDR3 coding sequence is TGTGCCAGCCGGGGGCCGGGCTTGGAATCCCCCCAGCATTTT. The V call is TRBV7-9, the J call TRBJ1-5; D possibly corresponds to TRBD1 (6 bases). Trimming took 8 bases from V and 10 from J, leaving 21 bases between them. The germline V gene has CDR1 SEHNR and CDR2 FQNEAQ (reference sequence). CDR3 length: 14 amino acids. Looking up the rest from reference TRBV7-9 and TRBJ1-5 gives the full variable domain: DTGVSQNPRHKITKRGQNVTFRCDPISEHNRLYWYRQTLGQGPEFLTYFQNEAQLEKSRLLSDRFSAERPKGSFSTLEIQRTEQGDSAMYLCASRGPGLESPQHFGDGTRLSIL.

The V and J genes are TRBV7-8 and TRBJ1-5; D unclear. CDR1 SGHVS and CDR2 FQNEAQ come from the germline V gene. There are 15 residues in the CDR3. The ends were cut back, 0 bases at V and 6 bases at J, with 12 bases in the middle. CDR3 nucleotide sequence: TGTGCCAGCAGCTTAGCGCGCGGGGTGGTTCAGCCCCAGCATTTT. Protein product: CASSLARGVVQPQHF.

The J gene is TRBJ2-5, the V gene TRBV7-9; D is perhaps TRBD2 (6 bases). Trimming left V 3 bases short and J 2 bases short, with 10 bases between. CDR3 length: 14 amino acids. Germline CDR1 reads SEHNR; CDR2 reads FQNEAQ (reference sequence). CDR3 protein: CASSFGGPQETQYF. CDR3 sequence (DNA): TGTGCCAGCAGCTTTGGAGGGCCACAAGAGACCCAGTACTTC.

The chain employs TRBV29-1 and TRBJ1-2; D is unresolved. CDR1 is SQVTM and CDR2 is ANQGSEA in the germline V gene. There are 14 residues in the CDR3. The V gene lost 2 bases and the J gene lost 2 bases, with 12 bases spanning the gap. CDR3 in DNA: TGCAGCGTTGAATTGGCGGACGGCAACTATGGCTACACCTTC. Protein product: CSVELADGNYGYTF.

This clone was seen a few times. CDR3 protein: CASSLGEGYEQYF. In nucleotides, the CDR3 is TGTGCCAGCAGCTTAGGAGAGGGCTACGAGCAGTACTTC. The chain combines TRBV7-8 with TRBJ2-7; D perhaps matches TRBD2 (5 bases). V dropped 1 base and J dropped 3 bases, with 7 bases sitting between them. The CDR3 covers 13 residues. Per the germline V gene, CDR1 is SGHVS and CDR2 is FQNEAQ.